A selection of T cell receptor beta chains follows, all from one sample in a study of cytomegalovirus exposure and HLA in healthy donors. This table comes from immunoSEQ multiplex PCR, and its TCRdb copy is limited to in-frame clones, with some not included. Its listing shows about 130,000 clones. Material: PBMCs. The receptors shown here come from a middle-aged woman in good health and CMV-seropositive. Each CDR3 is given with its conserved first and last residue. D genes are given only for firm matches.

TRBV7-2	TRBD2	TRBJ2-7	CASSSLAGGIYEQYF	TGTGCCAGCAGCTCTCTAGCGGGAGGCATCTACGAGCAGTACTTC
TRBV7-2	TRBD1	TRBJ2-2	CASSARGQGAGGELFF	TGTGCCAGCAGCGCCAGGGGGCAGGGGGCCGGCGGGGAGCTGTTTTTT
TRBV25-1	-	TRBJ2-2	CASSESAGWNTGELFF	TGTGCCAGCAGTGAATCCGCAGGTTGGAACACCGGGGAGCTGTTTTTT
TRBV2	-	TRBJ2-1	CASSGSRNEQFF	TGTGCCAGCAGTGGTAGCCGCAATGAGCAGTTCTTC
TRBV28	TRBD1	TRBJ1-2	CASSQQGNRGYTF	TGTGCCAGCAGTCAACAGGGGAACCGTGGCTACACCTTC
TRBV30	-	TRBJ1-1	CAWSEGVINTEAFF	TGTGCCTGGAGTGAGGGGGTCATCAACACTGAAGCTTTCTTT
TRBV7-9	-	TRBJ1-5	CASSLNRDQPQHF	TGTGCCAGCAGCCTAAACAGGGATCAGCCCCAGCATTTT
TRBV27	TRBD2	TRBJ2-1	CASSPGLRNEQFF	TGTGCCAGCAGCCCGGGACTAAGAAATGAGCAGTTCTTC
TRBV10-3	-	TRBJ2-6	CAISAVSGANVLTF	TGTGCCATCAGTGCGGTGTCTGGGGCCAACGTCCTGACTTTC
TRBV5-4	TRBD2	TRBJ2-1	CASSHTMGTSGGSQFF	TGTGCCAGCAGTCACACAATGGGGACTAGCGGGGGCTCACAGTTCTTC
TRBV27	TRBD1	TRBJ2-7	CASSAPGQGAPGYF	TGTGCCAGCAGCGCTCCGGGACAGGGGGCGCCGGGGTACTTC
TRBV28	-	TRBJ1-4	CASLFSGSSIREEKLFF	TGTGCCAGCCTCTTTTCCGGGTCGTCTATTAGAGAAGAAAAACTGTTTTTT
TRBV5-1	TRBD2	TRBJ2-7	CASSIGLAGVGDEQYF	TGCGCCAGCAGCATAGGACTAGCGGGAGTGGGGGACGAGCAGTACTTC
TRBV19	-	TRBJ1-1	CVTGIRTEAFF	TGTGTCACAGGGATTAGGACTGAAGCTTTCTTT
TRBV10-3	TRBD1	TRBJ2-3	CAISNRGTDTQYF	TGTGCCATCAGTAACAGGGGGACAGATACGCAGTATTTT
TRBV21-1	-	TRBJ2-7	CASSKANSLYEQYF	TGTGCCAGCAGCAAAGCGAACAGCCTTTACGAGCAGTACTTC
TRBV7-9	TRBD1	TRBJ1-4	CASSFGTEKIGLFF	TGTGCCAGCAGCTTCGGGACAGAAAAAATAGGACTGTTTTTT
TRBV5-4	-	TRBJ1-3	CASSLQGGNTIYF	TGTGCCAGCAGCTTGCAGGGTGGAAACACCATATATTTT
TRBV10-3	TRBD2	TRBJ2-1	CAISPRLAGTLGEQFF	TGTGCCATCAGCCCAAGACTAGCGGGAACTTTAGGTGAGCAGTTCTTC
TRBV6-4	-	TRBJ1-2	CASSGTDYTF	TGTGCCAGCAGTGGGACAGACTACACCTTC
TRBV19	-	TRBJ1-1	CASFSPIHTEAFF	TGTGCCAGCTTCTCGCCTATTCACACTGAAGCTTTCTTT
TRBV5-1	-	TRBJ2-7	CASSLTAAASSYEQYF	TGCGCCAGCAGCTTGACAGCGGCTGCTAGCTCCTACGAGCAGTACTTC
TRBV29-1	TRBD2	TRBJ2-5	CSVRGRVKETQYF	TGCAGCGTCCGAGGGAGGGTGAAAGAGACCCAGTACTTC